The 5 T cell receptor beta chains listed next were all sequenced from one sample in a study of shared clonotypes between healthy human individuals. The assay was immunoSEQ multiplex PCR, and TCRdb's table has in-frame clones only and misses some. The sample lists about 1.1 million clones, around three quarters seen once, with 0.89% in the top ten. The sample taken for sequencing was memory CD4+ T cells from PBMCs. The subset was: CD45RA-negative fraction. All receptors come from a man between 18 and 35 years old in good health. Some clones in this sample may be carry-over from other donors' samples.

This clone was detected only a few times. A much more abundant neighbour one base away suggests this may be a read error. The chain combines TRBV2 with TRBJ1-5; D not resolved. Germline CDR1 is SNHLY and CDR2 is FYNNEI. The CDR3 is 12 residues long. V was pared by 3 bases and J by 5 bases, with 5 bases between. The CDR3 region is CASSEDHQPQHF. Here the CDR3 DNA reads TGTGCCAGCAGTGAGGACCATCAGCCCCAGCATTTT.

As to this clone: A much larger clonotype is one base distant, so this may be a read error. The rearrangement joins TRBV25-1 to TRBJ2-7; 12 bases align to TRBD1. Per germline, CDR1 MGHDK and CDR2 SYGVNS. The CDR3 consists of 15 residues. CDR3 in amino acids: CASSEFGTGGYERYF. The CDR3 DNA reads as TGTGCCAGCAGTGAGTTCGGGACAGGGGGCTACGAGCGGTACTTC.

Of note for this clone: Different DNA sequences within this sample yield the same CDR3. V and J are TRBV30 and TRBJ2-6, with 10 bases lining up with TRBD1. The germline CDR1 and CDR2 sequences are GTSNPN and SVGIG (reference sequence). The CDR3 runs to 15 residues. CDR3 loop: CAGGQGSSGANVLTF. The DNA for the CDR3 is TGTGCGGGGGGACAGGGGTCCTCTGGGGCCAACGTCCTGACTTTC.

This clone occurred a few times. The chain uses TRBV6-6 and TRBJ1-3; D may be TRBD1 (6 bases). The V gene lost 6 bases and the J gene lost 3 bases, with 15 bases spanning the gap. Germline V gene data show CDR1 as MNHNY and CDR2 as SVGAGI (reference sequence). The CDR3 consists of 15 residues. Written as DNA, the CDR3 is TGTGCCAGCAGACTAACAGGGCGCGTTGGAAACACCATATATTTT. It yields the protein CASRLTGRVGNTIYF.

The V and J genes are TRBV7-2 and TRBJ2-1, with D possibly being TRBD2 (6 bases). The CDR3 consists of 14 residues. The germline V gene encodes CDR1 SGHTA and CDR2 FQGNSA. V was clipped by 5 bases and J by 4 bases, with 12 bases between them. For the CDR3, the DNA is TGTGCCAGCAGCCCTAGTGGGGGGTACAATGAGCAGTTCTTC. Protein sequence: CASSPSGGYNEQFF.